Sequencing of this T cell receptor beta chain was carried out in a study of blood T cell repertoires in COVID-19. Turning to the study itself: Whether acute or convalescent, the COVID-19 samples came from the United States, Italy and Spain. PBMCs, B-cell-depleted T cells, or T cells provided the cDNA or gDNA that made up the material.

Germline-derived CDR1 and CDR2 are SGHDT and YYEEEE. The CDR3 is 15 amino acids. Trimming removed 0 bases from V and 7 bases from J, with 17 bases in between. In the original processing: Amplification of reference gene primers provided the estimated nucleated cell counts. This table comes from immunoSEQ multiplex PCR, and its TCRdb copy is limited to in-frame clones, with some not included. V, J and clone size were drawn from that table, and D and trimming were deduced from the DNA. This repertoire shows some 78,000 clones, roughly 87% found once; its top ten account for around 1%. This chain connects TRBV5-6 to TRBJ2-7; possibly TRBD2 for D (6 bases). The clonotype comes from a woman aged 50 to 60 in a cohort sampled during active COVID-19. Sequenced: peripheral blood. CDR3 nucleotides: TGTGCCAGCAGCTTGGGCTCCGGAGGGCTAGAAGAGCAGTACTTC. Translated, it gives CASSLGSGGLEEQYF.